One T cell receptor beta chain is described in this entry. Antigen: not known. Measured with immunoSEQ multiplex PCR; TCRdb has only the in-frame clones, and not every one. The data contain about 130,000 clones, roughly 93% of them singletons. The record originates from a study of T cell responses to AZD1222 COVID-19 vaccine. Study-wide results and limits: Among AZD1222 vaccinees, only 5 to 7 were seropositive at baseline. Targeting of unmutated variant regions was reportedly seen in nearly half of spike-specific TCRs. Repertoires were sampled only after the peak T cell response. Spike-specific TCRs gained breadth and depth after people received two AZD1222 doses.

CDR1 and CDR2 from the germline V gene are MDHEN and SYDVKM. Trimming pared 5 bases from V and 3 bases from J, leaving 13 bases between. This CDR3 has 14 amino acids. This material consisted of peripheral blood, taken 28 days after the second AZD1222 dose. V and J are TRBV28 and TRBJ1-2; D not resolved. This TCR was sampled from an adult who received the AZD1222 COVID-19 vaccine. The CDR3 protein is CASSLAAPYYGYTF. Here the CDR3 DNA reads TGTGCCAGCAGTCTGGCGGCTCCCTACTATGGCTACACCTTC.